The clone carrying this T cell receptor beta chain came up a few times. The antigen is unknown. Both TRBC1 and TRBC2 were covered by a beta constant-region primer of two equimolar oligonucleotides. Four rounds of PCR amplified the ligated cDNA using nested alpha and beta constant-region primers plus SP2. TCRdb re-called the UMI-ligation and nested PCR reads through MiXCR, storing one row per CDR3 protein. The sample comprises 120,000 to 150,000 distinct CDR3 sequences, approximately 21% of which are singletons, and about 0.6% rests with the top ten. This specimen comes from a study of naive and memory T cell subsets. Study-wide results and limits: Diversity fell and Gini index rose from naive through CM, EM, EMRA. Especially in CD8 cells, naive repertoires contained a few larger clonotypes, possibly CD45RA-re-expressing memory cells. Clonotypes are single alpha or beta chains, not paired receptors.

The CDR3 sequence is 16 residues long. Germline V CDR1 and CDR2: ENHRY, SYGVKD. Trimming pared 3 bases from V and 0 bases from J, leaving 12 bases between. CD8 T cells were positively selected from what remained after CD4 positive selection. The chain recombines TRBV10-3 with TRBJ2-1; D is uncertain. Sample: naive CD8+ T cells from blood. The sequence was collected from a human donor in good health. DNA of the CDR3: TGTGCCATCAGTGACCCATTTTTGGCCTCCTACAATGAGCAGTTCTTC. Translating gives CAISDPFLASYNEQFF.